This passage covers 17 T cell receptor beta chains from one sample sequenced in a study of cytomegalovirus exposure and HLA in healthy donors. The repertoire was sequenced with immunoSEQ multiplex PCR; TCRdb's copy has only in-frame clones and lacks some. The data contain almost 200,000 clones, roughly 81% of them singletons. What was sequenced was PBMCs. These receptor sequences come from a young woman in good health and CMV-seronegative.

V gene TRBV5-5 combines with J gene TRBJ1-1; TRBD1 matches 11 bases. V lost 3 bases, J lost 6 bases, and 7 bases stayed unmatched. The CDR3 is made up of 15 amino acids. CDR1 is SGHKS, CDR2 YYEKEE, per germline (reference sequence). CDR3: CASSSTDRGLAEAFF. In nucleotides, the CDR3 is TGTGCCAGCAGCTCGACGGACAGGGGGCTCGCTGAAGCTTTCTTT.

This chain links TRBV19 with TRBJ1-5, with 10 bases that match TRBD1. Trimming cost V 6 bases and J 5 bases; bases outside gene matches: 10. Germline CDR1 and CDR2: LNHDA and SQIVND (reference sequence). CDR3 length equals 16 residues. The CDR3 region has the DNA TGTGCCAGTAGCGCCTGGGGACAGGGGCCTGATCAGCCCCAGCATTTT. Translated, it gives CASSAWGQGPDQPQHF.

As DNA, the CDR3 is TGTGCCAGCAGCCTCAGGGGTGACTATGGCTACACCTTC. It encodes CASSLRGDYGYTF. The chain joins TRBV7-9 to TRBJ1-2, with D maybe TRBD1 (6 bases). There are 13 residues in the CDR3. Deletions cut 5 bases from V and 3 bases from J, with 10 bases between. CDR1 is SEHNR, CDR2 FQNEAQ, per germline (reference sequence).

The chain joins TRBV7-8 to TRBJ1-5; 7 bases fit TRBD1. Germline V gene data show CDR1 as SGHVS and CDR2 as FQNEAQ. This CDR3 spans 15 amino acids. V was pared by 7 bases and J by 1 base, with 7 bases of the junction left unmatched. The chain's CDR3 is CASTPRGLSNQPQHF. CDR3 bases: TGTGCCAGCACCCCAAGGGGGCTAAGCAATCAGCCCCAGCATTTT.

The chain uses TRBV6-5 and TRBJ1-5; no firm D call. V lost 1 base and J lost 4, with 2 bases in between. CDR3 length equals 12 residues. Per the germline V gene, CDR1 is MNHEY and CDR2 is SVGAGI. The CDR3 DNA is TGTGCCAGCAGTTACTTAAATCAGCCCCAGCATTTT. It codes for CASSYLNQPQHF.

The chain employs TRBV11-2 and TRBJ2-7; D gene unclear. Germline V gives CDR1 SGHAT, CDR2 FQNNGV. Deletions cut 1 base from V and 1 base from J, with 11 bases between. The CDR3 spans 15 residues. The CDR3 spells CASSLGAPVSYEQYF. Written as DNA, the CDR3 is TGTGCCAGCAGCTTAGGAGCCCCCGTGTCCTACGAGCAGTACTTC. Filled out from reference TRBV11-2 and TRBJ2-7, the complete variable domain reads EAGVAQSPRYKIIEKRQSVAFWCNPISGHATLYWYQQILGQGPKLLIQFQNNGVVDDSQLPKDRFSAERLKGVDSTLKIQPAKLEDSAVYLCASSLGAPVSYEQYFGPGTRLTVT.

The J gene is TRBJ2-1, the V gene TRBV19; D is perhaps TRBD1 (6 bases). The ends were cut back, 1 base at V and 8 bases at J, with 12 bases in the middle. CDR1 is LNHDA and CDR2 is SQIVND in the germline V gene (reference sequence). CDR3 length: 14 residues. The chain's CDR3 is CASSIVGQIDEQFF. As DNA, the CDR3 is TGTGCCAGTAGTATAGTTGGACAGATCGATGAGCAGTTCTTC. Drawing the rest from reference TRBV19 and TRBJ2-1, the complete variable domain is DGGITQSPKYLFRKEGQNVTLSCEQNLNHDAMYWYRQDPGQGLRLIYYSQIVNDFQKGDIAEGYSVSREKKESFPLTVTSAQKNPTAFYLCASSIVGQIDEQFFGPGTRLTVL.

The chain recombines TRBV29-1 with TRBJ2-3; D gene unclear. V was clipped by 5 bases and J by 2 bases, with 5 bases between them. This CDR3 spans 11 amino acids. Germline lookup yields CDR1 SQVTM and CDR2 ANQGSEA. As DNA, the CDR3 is TGCAGCGTTCAGATCACAGATACGCAGTATTTT. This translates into CSVQITDTQYF.

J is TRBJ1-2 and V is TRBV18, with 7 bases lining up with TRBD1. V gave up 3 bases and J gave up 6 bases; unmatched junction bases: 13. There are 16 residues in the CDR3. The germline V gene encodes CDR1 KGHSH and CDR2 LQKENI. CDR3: CASSPTGTVRSNGYTF. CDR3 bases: TGTGCCAGCTCACCTACCGGGACAGTTAGATCTAATGGCTACACCTTC.

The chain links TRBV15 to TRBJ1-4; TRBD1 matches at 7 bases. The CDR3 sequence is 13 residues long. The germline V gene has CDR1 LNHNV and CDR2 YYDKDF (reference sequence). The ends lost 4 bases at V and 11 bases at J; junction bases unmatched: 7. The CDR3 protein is CATSNRQGLKLFF. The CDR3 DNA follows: TGTGCCACCAGCAACCGACAGGGCTTGAAACTGTTTTTT.

In DNA, the CDR3 is TGTGCCAGCAGGCCTCGCGGACAGGGGGGTCAGCCCCAGCATTTT. Translation: CASRPRGQGGQPQHF. The chain links TRBV27 to TRBJ1-5, with 10 bases matching TRBD1. The CDR3 length is 15 residues. Germline-derived CDR1 and CDR2 are MNHEY and SMNVEV (reference sequence). Trimming took 6 bases from V and 6 from J; bases not matched to a gene: 8.

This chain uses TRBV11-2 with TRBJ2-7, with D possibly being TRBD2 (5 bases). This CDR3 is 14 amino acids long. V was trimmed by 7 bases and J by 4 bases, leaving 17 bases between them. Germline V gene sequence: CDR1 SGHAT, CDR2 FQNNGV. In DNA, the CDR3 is TGTGCCAGCACCTTGGGAGACCGGGATTACGAGCAGTACTTC. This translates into CASTLGDRDYEQYF.

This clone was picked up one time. The CDR3 reads CASSNQGAGQPQHF. CDR3 DNA: TGTGCCAGTAGCAACCAGGGGGCCGGTCAGCCCCAGCATTTT. The rearrangement uses TRBV19 and TRBJ1-5; TRBD1 aligns across 8 bases. Germline CDR1 is LNHDA and CDR2 is SQIVND (reference sequence). The V segment lost 6 bases and the J segment 6 bases; nucleotides outside the gene matches: 7. The CDR3 is 14 amino acids.

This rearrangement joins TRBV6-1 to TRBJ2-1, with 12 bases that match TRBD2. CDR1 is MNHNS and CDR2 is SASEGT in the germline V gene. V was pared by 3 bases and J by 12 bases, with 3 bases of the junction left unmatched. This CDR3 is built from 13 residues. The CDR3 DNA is TGTGCCAGCAGTGATGAACTAGCGGGAGGGCAGTTCTTC. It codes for CASSDELAGGQFF.

The CDR3 DNA follows: TGTGCCAGCAGCTTTCGTACGGGGGGAAAGGATGAGCAGTTCTTC. Translated: CASSFRTGGKDEQFF. The chain has TRBV7-3 and TRBJ2-1, with TRBD2 identical over 7 bases. Looked up from germline, CDR1 is SGHTA and CDR2 is FQGTGA. The CDR3 is 15 amino acids. With V trimmed by 3 bases and J by 8 bases, 10 bases remained unmatched.

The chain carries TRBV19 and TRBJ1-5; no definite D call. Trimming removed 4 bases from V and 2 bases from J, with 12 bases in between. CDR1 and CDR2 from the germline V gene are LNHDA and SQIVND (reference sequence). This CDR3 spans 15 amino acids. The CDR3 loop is CASSRVAVGNQPQHF. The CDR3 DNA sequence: TGTGCCAGTAGTAGAGTAGCGGTCGGCAATCAGCCCCAGCATTTT.

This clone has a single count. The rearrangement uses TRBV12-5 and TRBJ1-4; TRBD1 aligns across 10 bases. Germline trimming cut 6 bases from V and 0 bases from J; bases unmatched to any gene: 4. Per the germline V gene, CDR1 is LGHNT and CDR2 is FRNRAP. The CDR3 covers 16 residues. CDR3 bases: TGTGCTAGTGGCCCCGGACAGGGGGCAACTAATGAAAAACTGTTTTTT. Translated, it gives CASGPGQGATNEKLFF.